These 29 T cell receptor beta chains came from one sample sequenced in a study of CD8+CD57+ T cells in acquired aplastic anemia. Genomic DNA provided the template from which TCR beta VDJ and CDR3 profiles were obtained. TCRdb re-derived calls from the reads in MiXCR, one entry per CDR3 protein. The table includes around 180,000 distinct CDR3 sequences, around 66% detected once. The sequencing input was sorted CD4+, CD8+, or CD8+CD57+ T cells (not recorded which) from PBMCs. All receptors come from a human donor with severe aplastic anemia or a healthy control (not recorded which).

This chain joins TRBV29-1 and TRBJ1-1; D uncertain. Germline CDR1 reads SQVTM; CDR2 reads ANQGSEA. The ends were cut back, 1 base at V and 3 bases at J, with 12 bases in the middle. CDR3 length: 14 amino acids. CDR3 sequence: CSVEVKGRYTEAFF. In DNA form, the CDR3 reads TGCAGCGTTGAAGTAAAGGGAAGGTACACTGAAGCTTTCTTT.

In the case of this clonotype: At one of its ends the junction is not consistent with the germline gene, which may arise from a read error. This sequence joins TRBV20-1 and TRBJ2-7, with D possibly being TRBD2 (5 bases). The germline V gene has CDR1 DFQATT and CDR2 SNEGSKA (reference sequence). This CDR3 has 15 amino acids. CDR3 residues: CSARDFRTDSSEQYF. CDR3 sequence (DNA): TGCAGTGCTAGAGATTTTCGGACGGACTCCTCCGAGCAGTACTTC.

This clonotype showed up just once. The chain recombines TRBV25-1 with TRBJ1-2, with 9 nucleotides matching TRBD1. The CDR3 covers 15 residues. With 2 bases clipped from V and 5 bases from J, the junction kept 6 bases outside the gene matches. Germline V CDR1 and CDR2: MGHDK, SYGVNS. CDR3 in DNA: TGTGCCAGCAGTGAAGGGAACAGGGGGCAATATGGCTACACCTTC. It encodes CASSEGNRGQYGYTF.

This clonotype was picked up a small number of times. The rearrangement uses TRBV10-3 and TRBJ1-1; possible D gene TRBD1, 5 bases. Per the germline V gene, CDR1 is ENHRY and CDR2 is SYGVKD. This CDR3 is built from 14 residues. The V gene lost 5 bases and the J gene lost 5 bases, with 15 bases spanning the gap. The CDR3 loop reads CAISLTVEDTEAFF. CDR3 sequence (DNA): TGTGCCATCAGTTTGACAGTAGAGGATACTGAAGCTTTCTTT.

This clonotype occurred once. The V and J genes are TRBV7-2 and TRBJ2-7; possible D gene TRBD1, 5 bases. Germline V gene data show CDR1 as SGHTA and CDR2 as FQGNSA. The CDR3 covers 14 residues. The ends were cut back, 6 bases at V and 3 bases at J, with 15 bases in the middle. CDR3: CASSRGGGVYEQYF. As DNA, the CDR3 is TGTGCCAGCAGTAGGGGTGGTGGGGTCTACGAGCAGTACTTC.

The CDR3 DNA sequence: TGTGCCAGTAGGCCAACAGGGGGCCTAGACGAGCAGTACTTC. It yields the protein CASRPTGGLDEQYF. This sequence joins TRBV19 and TRBJ2-7; the match to TRBD1 covers 9 bases. V lost 6 bases, J lost 5 bases, and 8 bases stayed unmatched. CDR1 and CDR2 (germline): LNHDA, SQIVND (reference sequence). CDR3 length: 14 residues.

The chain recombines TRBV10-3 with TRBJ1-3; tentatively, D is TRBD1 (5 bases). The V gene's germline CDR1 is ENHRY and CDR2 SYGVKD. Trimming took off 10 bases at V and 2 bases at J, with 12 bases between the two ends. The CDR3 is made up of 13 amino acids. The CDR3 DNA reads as TGTGCCACCCAGCTAGGGGCTGGAAACACCATATATTTT. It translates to CATQLGAGNTIYF.

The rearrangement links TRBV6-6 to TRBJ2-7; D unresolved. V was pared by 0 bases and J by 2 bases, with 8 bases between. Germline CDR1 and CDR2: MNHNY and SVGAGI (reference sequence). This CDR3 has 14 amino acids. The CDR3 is CASSYSVGTYEQYF. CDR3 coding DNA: TGTGCCAGCAGTTACTCGGTTGGCACCTACGAGCAGTACTTC.

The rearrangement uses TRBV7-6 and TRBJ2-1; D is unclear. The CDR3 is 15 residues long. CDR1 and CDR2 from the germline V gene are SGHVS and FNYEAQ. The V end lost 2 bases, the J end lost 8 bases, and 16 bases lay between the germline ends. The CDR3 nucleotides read TGTGCCAGCAGCTTATTCACCCCGACTGGTGATGAGCAGTTCTTC. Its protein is CASSLFTPTGDEQFF.

The CDR3 here is CSVIDREYGGTEAFF. Here the CDR3 DNA reads TGCAGCGTTATCGACAGGGAGTATGGGGGCACTGAAGCTTTCTTT. The chain uses TRBV29-1 and TRBJ1-1; 7 bases line up with TRBD1. Germline CDR1 SQVTM, CDR2 ANQGSEA. V was pared by 5 bases and J by 4 bases, with 13 bases of the junction left unmatched. The CDR3 is made up of 15 amino acids. The whole variable domain, filled in from reference TRBV29-1 and TRBJ1-1, reads SAVISQKPSRDICQRGTSLTIQCQVDSQVTMMFWYRQQPGQSLTLIATANQGSEATYESGFVIDKFPISRPNLTFSTLTVSNMSPEDSSIYLCSVIDREYGGTEAFFGQGTRLTVV.

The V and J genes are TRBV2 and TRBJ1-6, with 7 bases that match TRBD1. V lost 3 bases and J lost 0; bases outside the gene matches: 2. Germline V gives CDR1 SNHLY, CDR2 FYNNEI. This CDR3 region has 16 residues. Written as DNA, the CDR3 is TGTGCCAGCAGTGAGGACAGGAGCTCCTATAATTCACCCCTCCACTTT. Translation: CASSEDRSSYNSPLHF. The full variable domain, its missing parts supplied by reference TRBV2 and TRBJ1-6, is EPEVTQTPSHQVTQMGQEVILRCVPISNHLYFYWYRQILGQKVEFLVSFYNNEISEKSEIFDDQFSVERPDGSNFTLKIRSTKLEDSAMYFCASSEDRSSYNSPLHFGNGTRLTVT.

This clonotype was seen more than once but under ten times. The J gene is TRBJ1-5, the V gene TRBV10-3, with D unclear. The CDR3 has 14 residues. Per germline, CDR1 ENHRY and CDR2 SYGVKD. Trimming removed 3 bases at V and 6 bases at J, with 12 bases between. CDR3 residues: CAISDDLTGQPQHF. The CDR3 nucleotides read TGTGCCATCAGTGACGACCTAACGGGTCAGCCCCAGCATTTT.

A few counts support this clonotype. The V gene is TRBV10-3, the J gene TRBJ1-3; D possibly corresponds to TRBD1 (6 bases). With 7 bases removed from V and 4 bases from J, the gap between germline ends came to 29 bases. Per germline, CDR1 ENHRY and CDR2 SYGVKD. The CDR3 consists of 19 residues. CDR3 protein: CAITPIRSRGQHPGNTIYF. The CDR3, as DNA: TGTGCCATCACCCCAATCCGTAGTCGGGGGCAACATCCCGGAAACACCATATATTTT.

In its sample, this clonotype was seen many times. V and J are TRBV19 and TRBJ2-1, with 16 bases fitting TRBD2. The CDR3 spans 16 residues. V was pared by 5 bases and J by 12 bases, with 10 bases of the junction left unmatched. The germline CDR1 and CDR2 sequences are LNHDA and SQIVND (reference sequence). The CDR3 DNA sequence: TGTGCCAGTAGTTTCAACGCCGGGACTAGCGGGGGGGGGCAGTTCTTC. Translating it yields CASSFNAGTSGGGQFF.

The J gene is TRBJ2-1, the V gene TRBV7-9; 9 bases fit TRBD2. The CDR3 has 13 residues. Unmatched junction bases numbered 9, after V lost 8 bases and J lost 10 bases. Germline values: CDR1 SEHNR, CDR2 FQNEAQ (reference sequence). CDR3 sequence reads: CASGGLALGEQFF. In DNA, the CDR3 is TGTGCCAGCGGGGGACTAGCCCTCGGGGAGCAGTTCTTC. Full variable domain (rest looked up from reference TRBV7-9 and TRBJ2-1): DTGVSQNPRHKITKRGQNVTFRCDPISEHNRLYWYRQTLGQGPEFLTYFQNEAQLEKSRLLSDRFSAERPKGSFSTLEIQRTEQGDSAMYLCASGGLALGEQFFGPGTRLTVL.

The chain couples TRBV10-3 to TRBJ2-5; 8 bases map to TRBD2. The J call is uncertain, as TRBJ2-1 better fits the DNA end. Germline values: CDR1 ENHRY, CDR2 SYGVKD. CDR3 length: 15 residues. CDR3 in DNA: TGTGCCATCAGAGGGGGAAATGCGGGGGGCTTTGAGCAGTTCTTC. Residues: CAIRGGNAGGFEQFF.

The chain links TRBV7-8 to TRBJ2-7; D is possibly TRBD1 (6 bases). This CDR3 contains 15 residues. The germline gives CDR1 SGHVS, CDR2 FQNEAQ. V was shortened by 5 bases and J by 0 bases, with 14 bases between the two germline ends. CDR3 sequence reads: CASSQQGPSSYEQYF. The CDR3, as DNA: TGTGCCAGCAGCCAGCAGGGGCCGAGCTCCTACGAGCAGTACTTC.

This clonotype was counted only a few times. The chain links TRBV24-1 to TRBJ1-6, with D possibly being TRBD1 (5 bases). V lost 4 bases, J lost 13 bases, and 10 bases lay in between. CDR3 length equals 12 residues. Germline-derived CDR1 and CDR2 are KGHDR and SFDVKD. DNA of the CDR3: TGTGCCACCAGTGACCAGGGTTGGCCCCTCCACTTT. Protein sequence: CATSDQGWPLHF.

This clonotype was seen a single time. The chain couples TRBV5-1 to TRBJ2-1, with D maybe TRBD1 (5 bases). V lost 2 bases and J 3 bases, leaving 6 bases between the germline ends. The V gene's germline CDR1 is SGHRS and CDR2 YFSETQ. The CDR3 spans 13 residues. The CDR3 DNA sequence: TGCGCCAGCAGCTTACAGGACTACAATGAGCAGTTCTTC. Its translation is CASSLQDYNEQFF.

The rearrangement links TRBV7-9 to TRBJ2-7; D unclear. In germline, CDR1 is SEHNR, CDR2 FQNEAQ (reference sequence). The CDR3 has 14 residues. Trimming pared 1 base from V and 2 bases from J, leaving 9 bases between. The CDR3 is CASSLVPLPYEQYF. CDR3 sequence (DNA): TGTGCCAGCAGCTTAGTCCCCCTACCCTACGAGCAGTACTTC.

CDR3 DNA sequence: TGTGCCAGCAGCTTAACTCTTTTGGGAGGGCTTAACACTGGCTACACCTTC. Amino acid sequence: CASSLTLLGGLNTGYTF. The chain combines TRBV7-9 with TRBJ1-2; no definite D call. The CDR3 length is 17 residues. Germline-derived CDR1 and CDR2 are SEHNR and FQNEAQ (reference sequence). Trimming removed 2 bases from V and 7 bases from J, with 23 bases in between.

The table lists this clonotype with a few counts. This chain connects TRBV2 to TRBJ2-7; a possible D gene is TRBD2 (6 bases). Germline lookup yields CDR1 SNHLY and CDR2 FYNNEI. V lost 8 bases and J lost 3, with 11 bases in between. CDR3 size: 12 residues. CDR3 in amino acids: CASLGGLYEQYF. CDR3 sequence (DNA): TGTGCCAGCCTGGGGGGTCTCTACGAGCAGTACTTC.

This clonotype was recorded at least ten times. The CDR3 DNA is TGTGCCAGCAGCTTAGTTTTGGGGACTAACTATGGCTACACCTTC. Amino acids: CASSLVLGTNYGYTF. This chain joins TRBV7-2 and TRBJ1-2; D gene uncertain. The CDR3 totals 15 residues. Between the trimmed V and J ends, which lost 1 base and 0 bases, there was a span of 9 bases. Germline V gene data show CDR1 as SGHTA and CDR2 as FQGNSA. The full variable domain, rest sourced from reference TRBV7-2 and TRBJ1-2, is GAGVSQSPSNKVTEKGKDVELRCDPISGHTALYWYRQSLGQGLEFLIYFQGNSAPDKSGLPSDRFSAERTGGSVSTLTIQRTQQEDSAVYLCASSLVLGTNYGYTFGSGTRLTVV.

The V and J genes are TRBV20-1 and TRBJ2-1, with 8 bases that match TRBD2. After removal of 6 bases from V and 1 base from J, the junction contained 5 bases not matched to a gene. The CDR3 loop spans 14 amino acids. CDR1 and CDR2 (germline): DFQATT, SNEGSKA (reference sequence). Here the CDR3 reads CSALTSASYNEQFF. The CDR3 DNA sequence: TGCAGTGCACTGACTAGCGCTTCCTACAATGAGCAGTTCTTC.

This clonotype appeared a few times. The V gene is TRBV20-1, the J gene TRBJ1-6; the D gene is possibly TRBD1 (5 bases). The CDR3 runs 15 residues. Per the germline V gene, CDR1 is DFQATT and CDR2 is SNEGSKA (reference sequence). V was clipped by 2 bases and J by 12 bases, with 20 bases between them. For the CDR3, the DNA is TGCAGTGCTAGACCTCTGGGGCGGGACGTGCAACCCCTCCACTTT. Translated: CSARPLGRDVQPLHF.

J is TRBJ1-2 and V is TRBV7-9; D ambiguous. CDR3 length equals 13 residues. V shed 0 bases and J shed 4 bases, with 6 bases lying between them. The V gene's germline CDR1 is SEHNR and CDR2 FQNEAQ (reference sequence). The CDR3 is CASSLAQFYGYTF. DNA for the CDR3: TGTGCCAGCAGCTTAGCGCAGTTCTATGGCTACACCTTC.

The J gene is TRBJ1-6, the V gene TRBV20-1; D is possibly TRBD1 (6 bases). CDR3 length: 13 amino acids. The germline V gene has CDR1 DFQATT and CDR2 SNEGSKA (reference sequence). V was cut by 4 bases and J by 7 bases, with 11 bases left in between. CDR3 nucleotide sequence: TGCAGTGCTACCGGACAGTTCAATTCACCCCTCCACTTT. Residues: CSATGQFNSPLHF.

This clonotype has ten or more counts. The CDR3 DNA reads as TGTGCCAGCAGCGTAATGGACAGGGGTGAAGATACGCAGTATTTT. It translates to CASSVMDRGEDTQYF. The chain recombines TRBV9 with TRBJ2-3, with TRBD1 matching over 9 bases. The CDR3 totals 15 residues. Trimming took 1 base from V and 5 from J; bases not matched to a gene: 5. CDR1 and CDR2 from the germline V gene are SGDLS and YYNGEE.

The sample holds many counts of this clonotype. CDR3 sequence: CASSLTPGQGSTEAFF. The CDR3 DNA follows: TGTGCCAGCAGCCTAACTCCGGGACAGGGGTCCACTGAAGCTTTCTTT. V gene TRBV13 combines with J gene TRBJ1-1; TRBD1 matches at 10 bases. J was trimmed by 4 bases and V by 5 bases; bases with no gene match: 10. The CDR3 is 16 amino acids. CDR1 is PRHDT and CDR2 is FYEKMQ in the germline V gene (reference sequence).